A single sample is the source of the 15 T cell receptor beta chains below, sequenced in a study (TCRdb year 2016). Receptor libraries were prepared by RT-PCR. Sequencing instrument: Illumina MiSeq. TCRdb's own reprocessing of the public reads used fastp at Q25 and MiXCR and kept productive beta chains. For every CDR3 protein sequence, its rows merge into one entry that carries the most common genes and DNA. The sample has about 680,000 distinct CDR3 sequences on record, 13% to 15% of them singletons. 3.6% of the sample is held by the ten biggest clonotypes. Input material: memory CD4+ T cells from blood. The receptors here all came from a female donor in good health, serving as a healthy control.

This clonotype occurred many times. The rearrangement uses TRBV29-1 and TRBJ1-1, with a tentative D call TRBD1 (5 bases). V gave up 4 bases and J gave up 5 bases, with 17 bases separating them. CDR1 and CDR2 (germline): SQVTM, ANQGSEA. This CDR3 has 14 amino acids. Written as DNA, the CDR3 is TGCAGCGTTGGGGGGACGGTTGCGGGGACTGAAGCTTTCTTT. The encoded protein is CSVGGTVAGTEAFF.

V usage is TRBV2 and J usage is TRBJ2-1; D might be TRBD1 (6 bases). This CDR3 spans 14 amino acids. Germline assignment: CDR1 SNHLY and CDR2 FYNNEI. The V and J ends lost 7 bases and 0 bases respectively, with 10 bases between them. CDR3 DNA: TGTGCCAGCACCGGGACAAGCTCCTACAATGAGCAGTTCTTC. It is translated as CASTGTSSYNEQFF.

The chain links TRBV5-1 to TRBJ1-3; 7 nucleotides align to TRBD1. The junction had 13 bases not matched to a gene; V was cut back by 1 base and J by 0 bases. CDR1 is SGHRS, CDR2 YFSETQ, per germline. The CDR3 totals 19 residues. The CDR3: CASSLSAGTAYSSGNTIYF. CDR3 in DNA: TGCGCCAGCAGCTTGAGTGCCGGGACAGCCTATAGCTCTGGAAACACCATATATTTT.

The CDR3 bases are TGTGCCAGCAATACAGGGTATGGAGCGACATATGGCTACACCTTC. This gives the protein CASNTGYGATYGYTF. The rearrangement uses TRBV6-1 and TRBJ1-2; possibly TRBD1 for D (6 bases). Germline CDR1 MNHNS, CDR2 SASEGT. V shed 7 bases and J shed 5 bases, with 20 bases lying between them. The CDR3 is made up of 15 amino acids.

The chain links TRBV6-2 or TRBV6-3 to TRBJ2-3; 12 bases align to TRBD2. This CDR3 has 15 residues. The V and J ends lost 5 bases and 7 bases, in that order; junction bases with no gene match: 7. Germline V lookup: CDR1 MNHEY, CDR2 SVGEGT. CDR3 in DNA: TGTGCCAGCAGTACTGGACTAGCGGGACCTCATACGCAGTATTTT. It encodes CASSTGLAGPHTQYF.

This clonotype has at least ten counts. The J gene is TRBJ2-1, the V gene TRBV6-5; 9 bases are shared with TRBD2. V shed 0 bases, J shed 9 bases, and the junction held 9 bases outside the gene matches. The CDR3 loop spans 16 amino acids. Germline V CDR1 and CDR2: MNHEY, SVGAGI. The CDR3 DNA follows: TGTGCCAGCAGTTACTCGACTGGACTAGCGATCGGTGAGCAGTTCTTC. Translation gives CASSYSTGLAIGEQFF.

Note on this clonotype: Since a much larger clone is just one base distant, this may be a read error. The CDR3 sequence is CSAARDRGYEQYF. The CDR3 DNA sequence: TGCAGTGCTGCCCGGGACAGGGGCTACGAGCAGTACTTC. This chain uses TRBV20-1 with TRBJ2-7; 10 bases map to TRBD1. The ends lost 5 bases at V and 3 bases at J; junction bases unmatched: 4. Germline V CDR1 and CDR2: DFQATT, SNEGSKA (reference sequence). The CDR3 has 13 residues.

The chain joins TRBV6-2 or TRBV6-3 to TRBJ2-7; 7 bases are shared with TRBD1. Per the germline V gene, CDR1 is MNHEY and CDR2 is SVGEGT. The CDR3 totals 14 residues. V shed 10 bases, J shed 4 bases, and the junction held 13 bases outside the gene matches. CDR3 DNA: TGTGCCACCAGGGACAGTCCAGGTACTTACGAGCAGTACTTC. Translated: CATRDSPGTYEQYF.

Only a few counts were recorded for this clonotype. J is TRBJ2-4 and V is TRBV27, with D perhaps TRBD1 (5 bases). The CDR3 covers 13 residues. Between the trimmed V and J ends, which lost 4 bases and 9 bases, there was a span of 13 bases. CDR1 MNHEY and CDR2 SMNVEV come from the germline V gene (reference sequence). CDR3 residues: CASSWGGASIQYF. For the CDR3, the DNA is TGTGCCAGCAGTTGGGGCGGTGCGAGCATTCAGTACTTC.

This clonotype was detected only a few times. The chain joins TRBV5-1 to TRBJ2-5; 10 bases are a match to TRBD2. Per the germline V gene, CDR1 is SGHRS and CDR2 is YFSETQ. The CDR3 is made up of 18 amino acids. With 1 base clipped from V and 2 bases from J, the junction kept 11 bases outside the gene matches. CDR3 region: CASSLRLAGGLRQETQYF. DNA for the CDR3: TGCGCCAGCAGCTTGAGGTTAGCGGGGGGCCTCCGACAAGAGACCCAGTACTTC. Complete variable domain (other parts from reference TRBV5-1 and TRBJ2-5): KAGVTQTPRYLIKTRGQQVTLSCSPISGHRSVSWYQQTPGQGLQFLFEYFSETQRNKGNFPGRFSGRQFSNSRSEMNVSTLELGDSALYLCASSLRLAGGLRQETQYFGPGTRLLVL.

This sequence joins TRBV5-1 and TRBJ2-2; D is unclear. V was shortened by 1 base and J by 6 bases, with 10 bases between the two germline ends. Per germline, CDR1 SGHRS and CDR2 YFSETQ. This CDR3 is 14 amino acids long. The CDR3 here is CASSLIDFAGELFF. The CDR3 DNA follows: TGCGCCAGCAGCTTGATAGATTTCGCCGGGGAGCTGTTTTTT.

J is TRBJ1-2 and V is TRBV9; possibly TRBD1 for D (5 bases). The germline V and J ends were trimmed by 4 bases and 2 bases, with 15 bases remaining between them. CDR3 length equals 15 residues. Germline CDR1 SGDLS, CDR2 YYNGEE. The CDR3 is CASSPQAGPNYGYTF. CDR3 sequence (DNA): TGTGCCAGCAGCCCACAGGCCGGGCCCAACTATGGCTACACCTTC.

There are a few counts of this clonotype. This chain connects TRBV27 to TRBJ2-7, with 9 bases matching TRBD1. The CDR3 length is 16 residues. The V gene end was trimmed by 5 bases and the J gene end by 7 bases; junction bases not matched to a gene: 15. The germline CDR1 and CDR2 sequences are MNHEY and SMNVEV (reference sequence). CDR3 amino acids: CASSARQGVGLGEQYF. CDR3 DNA sequence: TGTGCCAGCAGTGCGCGACAGGGGGTCGGATTAGGGGAGCAGTACTTC.

The genes are TRBV6-6 and TRBJ2-3, with D hard to call. Germline CDR1 is MNHNY and CDR2 is SVGAGI (reference sequence). The CDR3 totals 15 residues. With 8 bases removed from V and 3 bases from J, the gap between germline ends came to 18 bases. CDR3 residues: CASSLGTTRTDTQYF. The CDR3 nucleotides are TGTGCCAGCTCCCTGGGAACTACCAGAACAGATACGCAGTATTTT.

At least ten counts were recorded for this clonotype. The chain links TRBV4-3 to TRBJ2-1, with TRBD2 as a possible D gene (5 bases). CDR1 LGHNA and CDR2 YSLEER come from the germline V gene. Between the trimmed V and J ends, which lost 3 bases and 3 bases, there was a span of 6 bases. The CDR3 has 13 residues. Written as DNA, the CDR3 is TGCGCCAGCAGCCAGGACTTCTACAATGAGCAGTTCTTC. Amino acid sequence: CASSQDFYNEQFF.